The 8 T cell receptor beta chains listed next were all sequenced from one sample in a study of cytotoxic CD8 clonotypes in ibrutinib-treated CLL. TCRdb keeps only in-frame clones here, not all; method: immunoSEQ multiplex PCR. The sample holds about 140,000 clones, more than 75% seen once. Source: PBMCs, taken after 36 months of ibrutinib treatment. The receptors were sampled from a human donor with chronic lymphocytic leukemia.

DNA for the CDR3: TGCGCCAGCACCAGGGACAGCGCTACCAATGAGCAGTTCTTC. This codes for CASTRDSATNEQFF. The chain recombines TRBV4-1 with TRBJ2-1, with 7 bases aligning to TRBD1. CDR1 is MGHRA, CDR2 YSYEKL, per germline. The trim removed 7 bases at V and 6 bases at J, leaving 9 bases unmatched. This CDR3 comprises 14 residues.

This chain links TRBV18 with TRBJ1-2; D not resolved. The CDR3 totals 13 residues. Trimming left V 0 bases short and J 4 bases short, with 6 bases between. Germline V gives CDR1 KGHSH, CDR2 LQKENI. The CDR3 sequence is CASSPPPRYGYTF. The CDR3 DNA sequence: TGTGCCAGCTCACCACCCCCCCGCTATGGCTACACCTTC.

Only a few counts were recorded for this clone. This chain connects TRBV4-1 to TRBJ2-3, with 8 bases identical to TRBD2. The germline V gene has CDR1 MGHRA and CDR2 YSYEKL. The CDR3 covers 13 residues. The trim removed 7 bases at V and 3 bases at J, leaving 3 bases unmatched. CDR3 nucleotide sequence: TGCGCCAGCATGGTAGCGGGGACAGATACGCAGTATTTT. It encodes CASMVAGTDTQYF.

This sequence joins TRBV27 and TRBJ2-3; D not certain. Germline CDR1 MNHEY, CDR2 SMNVEV (reference sequence). CDR3 length: 13 residues. Between the trimmed V and J ends, which lost 6 bases and 3 bases, there was a span of 10 bases. The CDR3 DNA is TGTGCCAGCAGGCTTAGAGGAACAGATACGCAGTATTTT. Its protein is CASRLRGTDTQYF.

This chain uses TRBV5-1 with TRBJ1-4; a weak D match, TRBD1 (6 bases). V was cut by 3 bases and J by 5 bases, with 14 bases left in between. The CDR3 sequence is 15 residues long. From germline, CDR1 is SGHRS and CDR2 YFSETQ. The CDR3 region has the DNA TGCGCCAGCAGCTCAACAGGGAAAGGAAATGAAAAACTGTTTTTT. Its protein is CASSSTGKGNEKLFF.

The V gene is TRBV5-4, the J gene TRBJ2-5; 8 nucleotides match TRBD2. The CDR3 runs to 16 residues. Germline V gene data show CDR1 as SGHNT and CDR2 as YYREEE (reference sequence). V was pared by 1 base and J by 5 bases, with 10 bases of the junction left unmatched. CDR3 residues: CASSLPGTRIMETQYF. The DNA for the CDR3 is TGTGCCAGCAGCTTGCCGGGGACTAGAATAATGGAGACCCAGTACTTC. Together with reference TRBV5-4 and TRBJ2-5, the CDR3 gives the full variable domain: ETGVTQSPTHLIKTRGQQVTLRCSSQSGHNTVSWYQQALGQGPQFIFQYYREEENGRGNFPPRFSGLQFPNYSSELNVNALELDDSALYLCASSLPGTRIMETQYFGPGTRLLVL.

The chain joins TRBV7-6 to TRBJ2-3; the D gene is possibly TRBD2 (7 bases). CDR1 is SGHVS, CDR2 FNYEAQ, per germline. The CDR3 sequence is 15 residues long. Deletions cut 2 bases from V and 2 bases from J, with 11 bases between. DNA of the CDR3: TGTGCCAGCAGCTTATCGGGGGGCTACACAGATACGCAGTATTTT. Translation: CASSLSGGYTDTQYF.

J is TRBJ1-3 and V is TRBV18, with unresolved D. V was clipped by 1 base and J by 9 bases, with 13 bases between them. The CDR3 length is 14 residues. The germline CDR1 and CDR2 sequences are KGHSH and LQKENI. Written as DNA, the CDR3 is TGTGCCAGCTCACCACGAGGCCGCCCGGGCACCATATATTTT. This translates into CASSPRGRPGTIYF.